Presented here are 32 T cell receptor beta chains from one specimen sequenced in a study of blood T cell repertoires in COVID-19. Profiled with immunoSEQ multiplex PCR; TCRdb holds only in-frame clones, not every one. In the table there are over 250,000 clones, roughly 86% of which are singletons. The specimen sequenced was PBMCs or T cells enriched from blood (not recorded which). The receptors were sampled from a young woman who had recovered from COVID-19.

J is TRBJ2-7 and V is TRBV7-6; D uncertain. V was cut by 8 bases and J by 1 base, with 12 bases left in between. CDR3 length: 13 residues. Germline V gene sequence: CDR1 SGHVS, CDR2 FNYEAQ. DNA of the CDR3: TGTGCCAGCGGGTGGGCAGAATCCTACGAGCAGTACTTC. It is translated as CASGWAESYEQYF.

This clone occurred once. The J gene is TRBJ2-7, the V gene TRBV5-5, with D possibly TRBD2 on 6 matching bases. Trimming shortened V by 4 bases and J by 3 bases, and 14 bases separated the two germline ends. Germline lookup yields CDR1 SGHKS and CDR2 YYEKEE (reference sequence). The CDR3 sequence is 14 residues long. CDR3 bases: TGTGCCAGCAGCACTTATGGGGGGATCTACGAGCAGTACTTC. This codes for CASSTYGGIYEQYF. The full variable domain, in which reference TRBV5-5 and TRBJ2-7 provide the parts outside the CDR3, is DAGVTQSPTHLIKTRGQQVTLRCSPISGHKSVSWYQQVLGQGPQFIFQYYEKEERGRGNFPDRFSARQFPNYSSELNVNALLLGDSALYLCASSTYGGIYEQYFGPGTRLTVT.

This chain uses TRBV18 with TRBJ2-5; D may be TRBD2 (7 bases). This CDR3 comprises 18 residues. Germline loops: CDR1 KGHSH, CDR2 LQKENI. V lost 1 base and J 1 base, leaving 19 bases between the germline ends. As DNA, the CDR3 is TGTGCCAGCTCACCACGGACTAGAGGGGGGGGATTCCAAGAGACCCAGTACTTC. Translating it yields CASSPRTRGGGFQETQYF.

V and J are TRBV7-9 and TRBJ1-2; D is ambiguous. There are 15 residues in the CDR3. CDR1 is SEHNR, CDR2 FQNEAQ, per germline (reference sequence). Deletions cut 6 bases from V and 3 bases from J, with 17 bases between. In nucleotides, the CDR3 is TGTGCCAGCAGTTCCCTTTCACATGCTGACTATGGCTACACCTTC. Translated: CASSSLSHADYGYTF.

The V call is TRBV4-1, the J call TRBJ1-6; 8 bases align to TRBD1. This CDR3 contains 13 residues. The trim removed 2 bases at V and 9 bases at J, leaving 0 bases unmatched. Germline CDR1 reads MGHRA; CDR2 reads YSYEKL. CDR3 residues: CASSQTGGSPLHF. For the CDR3, the DNA is TGCGCCAGCAGCCAAACAGGGGGTTCACCCCTCCACTTT.

This rearrangement joins TRBV6-2 or TRBV6-3 to TRBJ1-5, with TRBD1 identical over 7 bases. With 2 bases clipped from V and 2 bases from J, the junction kept 3 bases outside the gene matches. This CDR3 comprises 15 residues. Germline-derived CDR1 and CDR2 are MNHEY and SVGEGT. For the CDR3, the DNA is TGTGCCAGCAGTTACCCCGGACAGGGCAATCAGCCCCAGCATTTT. Residues: CASSYPGQGNQPQHF.

The V gene is TRBV5-1, the J gene TRBJ1-2; D not certain. In germline, CDR1 is SGHRS, CDR2 YFSETQ. V dropped 0 bases and J dropped 3 bases, with 12 bases sitting between them. CDR3 length: 15 residues. CDR3 loop: CASSLVQLGDYGYTF. Written as DNA, the CDR3 is TGCGCCAGCAGCTTGGTCCAGTTGGGAGACTATGGCTACACCTTC.

The chain joins TRBV19 to TRBJ1-5, with D possibly being TRBD1 (6 bases). The ends were cut back, 3 bases at V and 15 bases at J, with 18 bases in the middle. Germline V gene data show CDR1 as LNHDA and CDR2 as SQIVND (reference sequence). This CDR3 has 13 amino acids. CDR3 nucleotide sequence: TGTGCCAGTAGTATGATAAACAGGGAATGGCGGCATTTT. This sequence encodes CASSMINREWRHF.

As for this clone: Other nucleotide sequences from this sample produce the same CDR3. The chain couples TRBV27 to TRBJ1-1; D is ambiguous. The CDR3 covers 14 residues. V gave up 0 bases and J gave up 2 bases, with 7 bases separating them. Germline V gene data show CDR1 as MNHEY and CDR2 as SMNVEV (reference sequence). Written as DNA, the CDR3 is TGTGCCAGCAGTTTATCGCGGGGAAACACTGAAGCTTTCTTT. It yields the protein CASSLSRGNTEAFF.

The chain joins TRBV2 to TRBJ2-1; tentatively, D is TRBD2 (6 bases). This CDR3 comprises 14 residues. Germline-derived CDR1 and CDR2 are SNHLY and FYNNEI. Trimming took 7 bases from V and 0 from J, leaving 10 bases between them. CDR3 protein: CASTLTSSYNEQFF. The CDR3 coding sequence is TGTGCCAGCACCCTGACTAGCTCCTACAATGAGCAGTTCTTC.

The chain recombines TRBV7-2 with TRBJ2-1; TRBD2 matches 8 bases. The CDR3 has 17 residues. V was pared by 1 base and J by 8 bases, with 13 bases of the junction left unmatched. The germline CDR1 and CDR2 sequences are SGHTA and FQGNSA. The CDR3 spells CASSLVPPGGVLDEQFF. CDR3 in DNA: TGTGCCAGCAGCTTAGTTCCCCCGGGGGGGGTTCTTGATGAGCAGTTCTTC. Full variable domain (remainder filled in from reference TRBV7-2 and TRBJ2-1): GAGVSQSPSNKVTEKGKDVELRCDPISGHTALYWYRQSLGQGLEFLIYFQGNSAPDKSGLPSDRFSAERTGGSVSTLTIQRTQQEDSAVYLCASSLVPPGGVLDEQFFGPGTRLTVL.

The rearrangement uses TRBV6-5 and TRBJ2-7, with D possibly being TRBD2 (6 bases). This CDR3 is built from 13 residues. V was shortened by 5 bases and J by 2 bases, with 10 bases between the two germline ends. Germline V CDR1 and CDR2: MNHEY, SVGAGI. The CDR3 is CASSHRETYEQYF. The CDR3 bases are TGTGCCAGCAGTCACCGGGAGACCTACGAGCAGTACTTC.

The chain links TRBV2 to TRBJ2-1; D is possibly TRBD2 (6 bases). CDR3 length: 17 amino acids. V shed 6 bases and J shed 5 bases, with 23 bases lying between them. Germline values: CDR1 SNHLY, CDR2 FYNNEI. CDR3 loop: CASSVPSLAYPNNEQFF. Here the CDR3 DNA reads TGTGCCAGCAGCGTTCCTTCTCTAGCGTACCCAAACAATGAGCAGTTCTTC.

The chain employs TRBV7-6 and TRBJ2-7, with TRBD1 as a possible D gene (5 bases). V was clipped by 1 base and J by 2 bases, with 12 bases between them. The CDR3 consists of 15 residues. Germline loops: CDR1 SGHVS, CDR2 FNYEAQ. The CDR3 DNA reads as TGTGCCAGCAGCTTAGAGCAGGGTACTCCCTACGAGCAGTACTTC. This codes for CASSLEQGTPYEQYF.

This clone occurred once. This rearrangement joins TRBV27 to TRBJ1-6; D perhaps matches TRBD1 (5 bases). V lost 7 bases, J lost 7 bases, and 14 bases lay in between. This CDR3 has 14 residues. The germline V gene encodes CDR1 MNHEY and CDR2 SMNVEV (reference sequence). The CDR3: CASTQQVLNSPLHF. In nucleotides, the CDR3 is TGTGCCAGCACCCAACAGGTCCTGAATTCACCCCTCCACTTT.

V is TRBV4-1 and J is TRBJ2-6, with a possible D match to TRBD1 (5 bases). The V and J ends lost 3 bases and 4 bases respectively, with 19 bases between them. Germline lookup yields CDR1 MGHRA and CDR2 YSYEKL. This CDR3 is built from 18 residues. CDR3 in amino acids: CASSQDPPPGSGANVLTF. The CDR3 nucleotides read TGCGCCAGCAGCCAGGACCCCCCCCCAGGGTCCGGGGCCAACGTCCTGACTTTC.

This rearrangement joins TRBV18 to TRBJ2-1; 8 bases are a match to TRBD2. The CDR3 has 17 residues. V lost 3 bases and J lost 15; bases outside the gene matches: 22. The germline V gene encodes CDR1 KGHSH and CDR2 LQKENI. The DNA for the CDR3 is TGTGCCAGCTCACCCCGTGTTGGGGTCGGGAGGGCCCTCGGGCCGTTCTTC. It translates to CASSPRVGVGRALGPFF.

The chain uses TRBV7-8 and TRBJ1-1, with D perhaps matching TRBD1 (5 bases). Trimming removed 1 base from V and 5 bases from J, with 17 bases in between. Per the germline V gene, CDR1 is SGHVS and CDR2 is FQNEAQ. The length of the CDR3 is 16 residues. The CDR3 sequence: CASSLGGPYSNTEAFF. CDR3 DNA: TGTGCCAGCAGCTTAGGGGGCCCTTATAGTAATACTGAAGCTTTCTTT.

The chain has TRBV21-1 and TRBJ1-3; TRBD1 is taken as the D call from the table, unchecked against the DNA. TRBV21-1 constitutes a pseudogene. This CDR3 spans 16 amino acids. The CDR3, as DNA: TGTGCCAGCAGCAAACTGATTACAGGGGCTGGAAACACCATATATTTT. Its protein product is CASSKLITGAGNTIYF.

The chain has TRBV5-1 and TRBJ2-2, with 7 positions matching TRBD1. V lost 4 bases to trimming and J lost 9 bases; unmatched junction nucleotides: 6. The CDR3 length is 13 residues. Germline CDR1 SGHRS, CDR2 YFSETQ. In nucleotides, the CDR3 is TGCGCCAGCAGCACAGACAGGGTGAGGGAGCTGTTTTTT. Translation gives CASSTDRVRELFF.

The chain couples TRBV10-2 to TRBJ1-2, with 9 positions matching TRBD1. Germline V gene sequence: CDR1 WSHSY, CDR2 SAAADI. Germline trimming cut 10 bases from V and 8 bases from J; bases unmatched to any gene: 8. The length of the CDR3 is 12 residues. CDR3 protein: CATPGQGFGYTF. The CDR3, as DNA: TGCGCCACCCCGGGACAGGGATTCGGCTACACCTTC.

There are a few counts of this clone. V gene TRBV11-2 combines with J gene TRBJ2-5; the match to TRBD1 covers 10 bases. Germline V lookup: CDR1 SGHAT, CDR2 FQNNGV. The length of the CDR3 is 15 residues. The ends lost 5 bases at V and 1 base at J; junction bases unmatched: 4. The CDR3 nucleotides read TGTGCCAGCAGCCCGGGACAGGGGATCCAAGAGACCCAGTACTTC. Protein sequence: CASSPGQGIQETQYF.

V usage is TRBV7-8 and J usage is TRBJ2-1, with 7 nucleotides matching TRBD2. Germline V gives CDR1 SGHVS, CDR2 FQNEAQ. The ends lost 5 bases at V and 3 bases at J; junction bases unmatched: 13. This CDR3 region has 17 residues. The CDR3 DNA is TGTGCCAGCAGCCCCGTTTTTTGGTCGGGGGGCTACAATGAGCAGTTCTTC. As protein: CASSPVFWSGGYNEQFF.

CDR3 in amino acids: CAISESTAGGKADTQYF. The CDR3, as DNA: TGTGCCATCAGTGAGTCGACGGCAGGGGGTAAGGCAGATACGCAGTATTTT. The chain recombines TRBV10-3 with TRBJ2-3; 7 bases line up with TRBD1. The ends lost 0 bases at V and 4 bases at J; junction bases unmatched: 10. Germline V gene lookup returns CDR1 ENHRY and CDR2 SYGVKD. The CDR3 totals 17 residues.

The chain couples TRBV11-2 to TRBJ2-1; 9 bases match TRBD2. Losses at the gene ends were 6 bases for V and 3 bases for J; bases not matched to a gene: 9. CDR3 length equals 16 residues. Germline V lookup: CDR1 SGHAT, CDR2 FQNNGV. CDR3 DNA: TGTGCCAGCAGTCGGGGTAGCGGGAGAGTCTACAATGAGCAGTTCTTC. Amino acid sequence: CASSRGSGRVYNEQFF.

V is TRBV9 and J is TRBJ2-3; D not resolved. Trimming shortened V by 0 bases and J by 0 bases, and 14 bases separated the two germline ends. The CDR3 contains 17 residues. Germline lookup yields CDR1 SGDLS and CDR2 YYNGEE. CDR3 region: CASSVASGRSSTDTQYF. The CDR3 DNA reads TGTGCCAGCAGCGTAGCCTCGGGTCGGTCTAGCACAGATACGCAGTATTTT.

The chain combines TRBV7-9 with TRBJ2-3, with 8 bases lining up with TRBD1. The CDR3 totals 13 residues. Germline trimming cut 5 bases from V and 11 bases from J; bases unmatched to any gene: 9. Germline lookup yields CDR1 SEHNR and CDR2 FQNEAQ (reference sequence). The CDR3 region has the DNA TGTGCCAGCAGCCGTAGACAGGGGACCCTGCAGTATTTT. It codes for CASSRRQGTLQYF.

Of note for this clone: An end of the junction does not agree with germline; a read error may underlie this. The chain carries TRBV7-7 and TRBJ1-5; maybe TRBD1 (6 bases). The CDR3 covers 15 residues. Germline assignment: CDR1 SSHAT and CDR2 FNYEAQ (reference sequence). In nucleotides, the CDR3 is TGTGCTAGCAGCCCGTGGGACAAACTAAATCAGCCCCAGCATTTT. It is translated as CASSPWDKLNQPQHF.

The chain's CDR3 is CASSSSGRANADTQYF. Written as DNA, the CDR3 is TGCGCCAGCAGCAGTAGCGGGAGGGCGAATGCAGATACGCAGTATTTT. The J gene is TRBJ2-3, the V gene TRBV5-1; 11 bases fit TRBD2. The CDR3 covers 16 residues. Germline V CDR1 and CDR2: SGHRS, YFSETQ. Trimming took 4 bases from V and 4 from J; bases not matched to a gene: 8.

The chain uses TRBV5-1 and TRBJ2-7, with 7 bases that match TRBD1. Losses at the gene ends were 5 bases for V and 5 bases for J; bases not matched to a gene: 10. This CDR3 contains 14 residues. Germline-derived CDR1 and CDR2 are SGHRS and YFSETQ. CDR3 nucleotide sequence: TGCGCCAGCAGGAGGACAGGTTCTGACGACGAGCAGTACTTC. Amino acids: CASRRTGSDDEQYF.

The chain joins TRBV23-1 to TRBJ1-5, with D possibly TRBD1 on 5 matching bases. TRBV23-1 belongs to the ORF category, with a function that is uncertain. This CDR3 spans 19 amino acids. V was trimmed by 0 bases and J by 7 bases, leaving 25 bases between them. As DNA, the CDR3 is TGCGCCAGCAGTCAATCCCTTCCGAAAACGAAGGGGAAAGGACAGCCCCAGCATTTT. This gives the protein CASSQSLPKTKGKGQPQHF.

This clone occurred once. The V call is TRBV5-6, the J call TRBJ1-2; D call uncertain. From germline, CDR1 is SGHDT and CDR2 YYEEEE. The CDR3 consists of 13 residues. Trimming shortened V by 2 bases and J by 2 bases, and 7 bases separated the two germline ends. The CDR3 coding sequence is TGTGCCAGCAGCTTTACAGAGAACTATGGCTACACCTTC. Its translation is CASSFTENYGYTF.